This T cell receptor (beta chain) was identified during a study of T cells in Graves' hyperthyroidism and ophthalmopathy. Trimming cost V 5 bases and J 3 bases; bases outside gene matches: 6. This CDR3 has 15 amino acids. Per germline, CDR1 SGHTA and CDR2 FQGNSA. Stable disease denoted Graves' hyperthyroidism without ophthalmopathy progression within 18 months. There were TCR beta CDR3 regions amplified from RNA transcripts. TCR CDR3 underwent first-round RT-PCR with the HTBI primer set. TCRdb re-analysed the multiplex PCR reads in MiXCR, keeping a single row per CDR3 protein. The sample holds hundreds of thousands of distinct CDR3 sequences, around 13% seen once.

The TCR sequence derives from a woman aged 40 to 49 with Graves' hyperthyroidism. V gene TRBV7-2 combines with J gene TRBJ2-5, with 10 bases that match TRBD1. The sequencing input was blood. Here the CDR3 DNA reads TGTGCCAGCAGCGCACCGGGACAGGGGAAAGAGACCCAGTACTTC. This translates into CASSAPGQGKETQYF.